The 17 T cell receptor beta chains below come from one sample, sequenced in a study of shared clonotypes between healthy human individuals. Profiling relied on immunoSEQ multiplex PCR, and the TCRdb table lists in-frame clones only, not all of them. In the table there are over a million clones, approximately 80% of which are singletons. Sequencing used memory CD4+ T cells from PBMCs. Stated subset: CD45RA-negative fraction. These TCRs come from a man younger than 35 in good health. Some clones in this sample may be carry-over from other donors' samples.

The chain recombines TRBV25-1 with TRBJ2-2; TRBD2 matches at 12 bases. CDR1 and CDR2 from the germline V gene are MGHDK and SYGVNS. The CDR3 extends over 15 amino acids. J gave up 4 bases and V 3 bases, and 0 bases lay outside the gene matches. CDR3 sequence (DNA): TGTGCCAGCAGTGAGGGACTAGCGGGCACCGGGGAGCTGTTTTTT. Encoded protein: CASSEGLAGTGELFF.

This clone was counted a few times. V usage is TRBV7-2 and J usage is TRBJ2-7; D might be TRBD2 (6 bases). Trimming removed 5 bases at V and 2 bases at J, with 10 bases between. CDR3 length: 13 amino acids. CDR1 and CDR2 from the germline V gene are SGHTA and FQGNSA. CDR3 sequence: CASSREYTYEQYF. Written as DNA, the CDR3 is TGTGCCAGCAGCCGGGAGTACACCTACGAGCAGTACTTC.

To note about this clone: This specimen includes other DNA sequences encoding the same CDR3. This sequence joins TRBV19 and TRBJ2-3; no reliable D call. The germline CDR1 and CDR2 sequences are LNHDA and SQIVND (reference sequence). V dropped 1 base and J dropped 0 bases, with 8 bases sitting between them. CDR3 length: 15 amino acids. Here the CDR3 reads CASSIVGGSTDTQYF. DNA for the CDR3: TGTGCCAGTAGTATAGTCGGCGGTAGCACAGATACGCAGTATTTT.

CDR3 protein: CASRVAEVIDTQYF. CDR3 DNA sequence: TGTGCCAGCAGAGTAGCGGAGGTGATAGATACGCAGTATTTT. The chain couples TRBV2 to TRBJ2-3, with a possible D match to TRBD2 (6 bases). Germline CDR1 reads SNHLY; CDR2 reads FYNNEI. Trimming left V 6 bases short and J 5 bases short, with 15 bases between. This CDR3 comprises 14 residues.

V and J are TRBV4-1 and TRBJ2-7; D gene uncertain. The CDR3 totals 13 residues. Between the trimmed V and J ends, which lost 3 bases and 2 bases, there was a span of 8 bases. From germline, CDR1 is MGHRA and CDR2 YSYEKL. CDR3 loop: CASSQGTPYEQYF. The DNA of the CDR3 is TGCGCCAGCAGCCAGGGAACTCCCTACGAGCAGTACTTC.

The gene calls are TRBV5-1 and TRBJ2-5, with unresolved D. V was shortened by 0 bases and J by 4 bases, with 13 bases between the two germline ends. The CDR3 consists of 15 residues. The germline V gene encodes CDR1 SGHRS and CDR2 YFSETQ. CDR3 sequence reads: CASSLGFGERETQYF. CDR3 coding DNA: TGCGCCAGCAGCTTGGGCTTTGGGGAACGAGAGACCCAGTACTTC.

This clone was counted ten times or more. CDR3 sequence (DNA): TGTGCCTGGAGTGTCCAGGGGGTACGGGAGACCCAGTACTTC. It is translated as CAWSVQGVRETQYF. The gene calls are TRBV30 and TRBJ2-5, with 7 bases lining up with TRBD1. Germline V lookup: CDR1 GTSNPN, CDR2 SVGIG (reference sequence). The J segment lost 5 bases and the V segment lost 0 bases, leaving 6 bases of the junction unmatched. This CDR3 is 14 amino acids long.

The J gene is TRBJ1-1, the V gene TRBV12-5, with D hard to call. The CDR3 has 14 amino acids. V was trimmed by 2 bases and J by 3 bases, leaving 10 bases between them. Looked up from germline, CDR1 is LGHNT and CDR2 is FRNRAP. The CDR3 DNA follows: TGTGCTAGTGGTTTGTTGGGCCCCGACACTGAAGCTTTCTTT. Encoded protein: CASGLLGPDTEAFF.

On this clone itself: Just one base apart from a much larger clone, this may be a read error. This rearrangement joins TRBV7-3 to TRBJ2-2; tentatively, D is TRBD2 (6 bases). Germline V gene lookup returns CDR1 SGHTA and CDR2 FQGTGA. The CDR3 loop spans 13 amino acids. Trimming cost V 5 bases and J 4 bases, with 8 bases left between them. The CDR3, as DNA: TGTGCCAGCAGCGGGACTTCCACCGGGGAGCTGTTTTTT. Protein: CASSGTSTGELFF.

This clone came up once. The V and J genes are TRBV12-5 and TRBJ2-6; D remains unclear. Germline V gene lookup returns CDR1 LGHNT and CDR2 FRNRAP. Trimming cost V 2 bases and J 2 bases, with 1 base left between them. The CDR3 is 13 amino acids. The CDR3 DNA is TGTGCTAGTGGTTTGACTGGGGCCAACGTCCTGACTTTC. It specifies CASGLTGANVLTF.

This clone has only a few counts. This chain uses TRBV27 with TRBJ1-1, with no clear D. The germline V gene has CDR1 MNHEY and CDR2 SMNVEV (reference sequence). V gave up 9 bases and J gave up 2 bases, with 16 bases separating them. This CDR3 has 14 residues. The CDR3 nucleotides are TGTGCCAGTAGCCAACTGGAGCTTAACACTGAAGCTTTCTTT. Translating it yields CASSQLELNTEAFF.

The V gene is TRBV10-3, the J gene TRBJ2-2; TRBD2 aligns across 13 bases. Germline V CDR1 and CDR2: ENHRY, SYGVKD. Unmatched junction bases numbered 12, after V lost 6 bases and J lost 8 bases. The CDR3 runs 17 residues. The DNA of the CDR3 is TGTGCCATCAGCGCCGGGACTAGCGGGACCGCCCGGGGGGAGCTGTTTTTT. Its translation is CAISAGTSGTARGELFF.

This sequence joins TRBV4-1 and TRBJ2-1; 7 bases are a match to TRBD2. The CDR3 length is 15 residues. V lost 0 bases and J lost 3; bases outside the gene matches: 2. Germline V gives CDR1 MGHRA, CDR2 YSYEKL. CDR3 coding DNA: TGCGCCAGCAGCCAAGAATCTAGCGGCTACAATGAGCAGTTCTTC. Residues: CASSQESSGYNEQFF.

This clone was seen a handful of times. This rearrangement joins TRBV7-9 to TRBJ2-1; the match to TRBD2 covers 8 bases. The length of the CDR3 is 15 residues. CDR1 is SEHNR, CDR2 FQNEAQ, per germline (reference sequence). V was pared by 5 bases and J by 7 bases, with 10 bases of the junction left unmatched. The CDR3 nucleotides are TGTGCCAGCAGCCCCAGCGGGAGAACCAGAAATGAGCAGTTCTTC. The encoded protein is CASSPSGRTRNEQFF.

The chain employs TRBV11-2 and TRBJ1-1; D is perhaps TRBD1 (6 bases). The germline V and J ends were trimmed by 4 bases and 0 bases, with 12 bases remaining between them. The V gene's germline CDR1 is SGHAT and CDR2 FQNNGV. CDR3 size: 15 residues. CDR3 protein: CASSYVRGMNTEAFF. CDR3 nucleotide sequence: TGTGCCAGCAGCTACGTAAGGGGGATGAACACTGAAGCTTTCTTT.

The CDR3 loop is CASPQRGSTYEQYF. Here the CDR3 DNA reads TGCGCCAGCCCCCAAAGGGGGAGCACCTACGAGCAGTACTTC. V usage is TRBV23-1 and J usage is TRBJ2-7; D is perhaps TRBD1 (6 bases). TRBV23-1 is identified as an open reading frame with a role that is uncertain. Trimming pared 8 bases from V and 2 bases from J, leaving 16 bases between. The CDR3 has 14 amino acids.

The chain recombines TRBV11-3 with TRBJ1-1; 7 nucleotides match TRBD1. Trimming cost V 5 bases and J 0 bases; bases outside gene matches: 3. Germline loops: CDR1 SGHNT, CDR2 YENEEA. There are 14 residues in the CDR3. The CDR3 protein is CASSAGGVNTEAFF. CDR3 bases: TGTGCCAGCAGCGCAGGGGGGGTGAACACTGAAGCTTTCTTT.